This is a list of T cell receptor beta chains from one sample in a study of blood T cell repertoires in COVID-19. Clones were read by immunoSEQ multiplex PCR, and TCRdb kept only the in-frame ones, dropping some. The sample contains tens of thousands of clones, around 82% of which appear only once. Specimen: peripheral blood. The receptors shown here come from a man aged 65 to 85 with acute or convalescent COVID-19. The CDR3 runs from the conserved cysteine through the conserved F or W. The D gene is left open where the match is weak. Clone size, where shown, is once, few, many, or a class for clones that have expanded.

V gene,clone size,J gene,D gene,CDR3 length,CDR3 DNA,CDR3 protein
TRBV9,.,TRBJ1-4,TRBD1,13,TGTGCCAGCAGTGGACAGGGAACGGAAAAACTGTTTTTT,CASSGQGTEKLFF
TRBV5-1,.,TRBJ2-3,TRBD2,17,TGCGCCAGCAGCTCGTTCGGCGGGAGCGGGGACACAGATACGCAGTATTTT,CASSSFGGSGDTDTQYF
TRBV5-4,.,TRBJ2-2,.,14,TGTGCCAGCAGCTTTTCGGCGAACACCGGGGAGCTGTTTTTT,CASSFSANTGELFF
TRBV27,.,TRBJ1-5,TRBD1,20,TGTGCCAGCAGTCTACAACACAGGGGGCTGGGTATGCAATGCAATCAGCCCCAGCATTTT,CASSLQHRGLGMQCNQPQHF
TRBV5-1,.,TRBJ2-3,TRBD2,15,TGCGCCAGCACCAAAGAAGACGGGAGGATAGATACGCAGTATTTT,CASTKEDGRIDTQYF
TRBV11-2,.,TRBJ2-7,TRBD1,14,TGTGCCAGCAGCTTCGGGACAGGGTTATACGAGCAGTACTTC,CASSFGTGLYEQYF
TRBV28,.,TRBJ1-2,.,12,TGTGCCAGCAGTTCCTCTAACTATGGCTACACCTTC,CASSSSNYGYTF
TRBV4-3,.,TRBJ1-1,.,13,TGCGCCAGCAGCCAAGACAGGAACACTGAAGCTTTCTTT,CASSQDRNTEAFF
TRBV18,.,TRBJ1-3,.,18,TGTGCCAGCTCACCACTTTTGAGAGGCTCAAGCTCTGGAAACACCATATATTTT,CASSPLLRGSSSGNTIYF
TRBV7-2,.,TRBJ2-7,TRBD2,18,TGTGCCAGCAGCCCAAAGGGGGGTAGCGGGGGTAGCTCCTACGAGCAGTACTTC,CASSPKGGSGGSSYEQYF
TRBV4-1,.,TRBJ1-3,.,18,TGCGCCAGCAGCAAACGGGCTTGGGCGGGCGACTCTGGAAACACCATATATTTT,CASSKRAWAGDSGNTIYF
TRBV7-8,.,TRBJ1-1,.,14,TGTGCCAGCAGCCCCCAGGGTGCCAACACTGAAGCTTTCTTT,CASSPQGANTEAFF
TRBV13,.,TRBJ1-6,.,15,TGTGCCAGCAGCCCAAGACTGCCAGACAATTCACCCCTCCACTTT,CASSPRLPDNSPLHF
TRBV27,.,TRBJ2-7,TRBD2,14,TGTGCCAGCAGCTTAGCGGGATTCATCCACGAGCAGTACTTC,CASSLAGFIHEQYF
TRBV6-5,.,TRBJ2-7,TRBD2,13,TGTGCCACCAGGCGGGAGGCCCCTCACGAGCAGTACTTC,CATRREAPHEQYF
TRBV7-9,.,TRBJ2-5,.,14,TGTGCCAGCACCTCAAGCGATCTCCAAGAGACCCAGTACTTC,CASTSSDLQETQYF
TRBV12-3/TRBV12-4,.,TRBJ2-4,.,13,TGTGCCAGCAGGTCGACCGACAGAAACATTCAGTACTTC,CASRSTDRNIQYF
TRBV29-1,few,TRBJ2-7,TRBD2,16,TGCAGCGCTGAGACGTGGCTAGCGGATCGCTCCTACGAGCAGTACTTC,CSAETWLADRSYEQYF
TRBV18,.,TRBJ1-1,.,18,TGTGCCAGCTCACCACCTGGCTCGTATAGGGGGTCTATCACTGAAGCTTTCTTT,CASSPPGSYRGSITEAFF
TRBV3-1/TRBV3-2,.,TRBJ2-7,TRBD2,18,TGTGCCAGCAGTCTCAAGTTCCCGCTAGCGGGAGTCAACTACGAGCAGTACTTC,CASSLKFPLAGVNYEQYF
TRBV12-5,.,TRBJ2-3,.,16,TGTGCTAGTGGTTTGGGAGCGGGTGGGAGCACAGATACGCAGTATTTT,CASGLGAGGSTDTQYF
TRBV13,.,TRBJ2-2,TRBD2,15,TGTGCCAGCAGCTTGCGGGGGGCAGCCACCGGGGAGCTGTTTTTT,CASSLRGAATGELFF
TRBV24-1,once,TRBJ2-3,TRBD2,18,TGTGCCACCCGAGGAACCGGACTAGCGGGAAGGGTGACAGATACGCAGTATTTT,CATRGTGLAGRVTDTQYF
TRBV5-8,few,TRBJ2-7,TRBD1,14,TGTGCCAGCAGCTTGGGCAGGGGGTTCTACGAGCAGTACTTC,CASSLGRGFYEQYF
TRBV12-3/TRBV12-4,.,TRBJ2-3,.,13,TGTGCCAGCAGGGGAATAGGGAGAGATACGCAGTATTTT,CASRGIGRDTQYF
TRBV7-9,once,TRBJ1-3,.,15,TGTGCCAGCAGCTTAAATCGGGGCTCTGGAAACACCATATATTTT,CASSLNRGSGNTIYF
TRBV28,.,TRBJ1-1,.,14,TGTGCCAGCCGACCGGGATTAAGAAGCACTGAAGCTTTCTTT,CASRPGLRSTEAFF
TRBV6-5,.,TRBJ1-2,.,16,TGTGCCAGCAGTTATACAGGGCAAGCGGACTACTATGGCTACACCTTC,CASSYTGQADYYGYTF
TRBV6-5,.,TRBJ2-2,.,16,TGTGCCAGCAGTTCGCGTCGGGGGGCCAGCACCGGGGAGCTGTTTTTT,CASSSRRGASTGELFF
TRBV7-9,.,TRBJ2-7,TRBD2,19,TGTGCCAGCAGCTTTGGGACGGGACCAAGGACTAGCGGGAGTTACGAGCAGTACTTC,CASSFGTGPRTSGSYEQYF
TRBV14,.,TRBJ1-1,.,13,TGTGCCAGCAGCCCCAACAGGGAGACTGAAGCTTTCTTT,CASSPNRETEAFF
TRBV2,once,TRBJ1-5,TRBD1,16,TGTGCCAGCAGTGTTACCGGGACAGGGGGCAATCAGCCCCAGCATTTT,CASSVTGTGGNQPQHF
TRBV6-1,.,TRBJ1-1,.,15,TGTGCCAGCAGTGAAGCGTACAGCTTTTTGGCTGAAGCTTTCTTT,CASSEAYSFLAEAFF
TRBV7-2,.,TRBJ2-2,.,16,TGTGCCAGCAGCTTAAGTGGGGGGGCCAACACCGGGGAGCTGTTTTTT,CASSLSGGANTGELFF
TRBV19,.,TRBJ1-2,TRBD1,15,TGTGCCAGTAGTCCACCGGACAGGCGCCACTATGGCTACACCTTC,CASSPPDRRHYGYTF
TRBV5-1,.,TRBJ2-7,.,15,TGCGCCAGCAGCTTGGACAGTCTACTTACCTACGAGCAGTACTTC,CASSLDSLLTYEQYF
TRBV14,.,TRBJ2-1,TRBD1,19,TGTGCCAGCAGCCAAGATCCTCGGGACAGGTGGGGCTCCTACAATGAGCAGTTCTTC,CASSQDPRDRWGSYNEQFF
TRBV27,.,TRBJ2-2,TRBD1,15,TGTGCCAGCAGAAGGACAGGGACAGGCACCGGGGAGCTGTTTTTT,CASRRTGTGTGELFF
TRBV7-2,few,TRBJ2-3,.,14,TGTGCCAGCAGCTTAGTACAGGGTGTAGATACGCAGTATTTT,CASSLVQGVDTQYF
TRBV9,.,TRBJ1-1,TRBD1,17,TGTGCCAGCAGCGTAGGCATCGGGACAGAGTTGAACACTGAAGCTTTCTTT,CASSVGIGTELNTEAFF
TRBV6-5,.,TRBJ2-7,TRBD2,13,TGTGCCTCCCGGACTAGCGGGGGAAACGAGCAGTACTTC,CASRTSGGNEQYF
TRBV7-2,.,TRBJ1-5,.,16,TGTGCCAGCAGTTACCAACAGGGTCGGAGCAATCAGCCCCAGCATTTT,CASSYQQGRSNQPQHF
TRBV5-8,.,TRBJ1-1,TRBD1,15,TGTGCCAGCAGCTTTGGGGACAGAATGAACACTGAAGCTTTCTTT,CASSFGDRMNTEAFF
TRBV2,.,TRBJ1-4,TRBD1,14,TGTGCCAGCAGCCGGACAGGGGTGGGTGAAAAACTGTTTTTT,CASSRTGVGEKLFF
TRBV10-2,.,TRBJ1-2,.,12,TGCGCCAGCAGCGATCCCCCCGGTGGCTACACCTTC,CASSDPPGGYTF
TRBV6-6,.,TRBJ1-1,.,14,TGTGCCAGCAGTTACAGCACCATGAACACTGAAGCTTTCTTT,CASSYSTMNTEAFF
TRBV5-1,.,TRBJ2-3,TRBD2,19,TGCGCCAGCAACCCTCGATCCGGGACTAGCGGGGGGGTCACAGATACGCAGTATTTT,CASNPRSGTSGGVTDTQYF
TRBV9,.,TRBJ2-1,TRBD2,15,TGTGCCAGCAGCGTTTCCGGGACTAGCAACAATGAGCAGTTCTTC,CASSVSGTSNNEQFF
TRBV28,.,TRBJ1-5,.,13,TGTGCCAGCAGGCGCGATAGCAATCAGCCCCAGCATTTT,CASRRDSNQPQHF
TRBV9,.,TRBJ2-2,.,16,TGTGCCAGCAGCGGTAGTTCCATGGCGAACACCGGGGAGCTGTTTTTT,CASSGSSMANTGELFF
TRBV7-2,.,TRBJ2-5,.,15,TGTGCCAGCAGCTCAGGCCTTGAGGGCGTAGAGACCCAGTACTTC,CASSSGLEGVETQYF
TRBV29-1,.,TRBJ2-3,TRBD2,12,TGCAGCGTCGGACTAGTGACAGATACGCAGTATTTT,CSVGLVTDTQYF
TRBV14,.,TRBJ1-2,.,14,TGTGCCAGCAGCCAAGTCATGGCCAGGGATGCCTACACCTTC,CASSQVMARDAYTF
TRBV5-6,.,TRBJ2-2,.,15,TGTGCCAGCGGATTTTTGGGCGGGAACGGCGGGGAGCTGTTTTTT,CASGFLGGNGGELFF
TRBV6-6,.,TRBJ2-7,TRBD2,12,TGTGCCAGTAGCGGGATAGGGGGCGAGCAGTACTTC,CASSGIGGEQYF
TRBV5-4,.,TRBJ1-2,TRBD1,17,TGTGCCAGCAGCCCGGGACAGGGGGCGGCAATAGGATATGGCTACACCTTC,CASSPGQGAAIGYGYTF